This T cell receptor (beta chain) was sequenced in a study of T cell responses to AZD1222 COVID-19 vaccine. This table comes from immunoSEQ multiplex PCR, and its TCRdb copy is limited to in-frame clones, with some not included. The table lists roughly 120,000 clones, nearly 90% of them singletons, with roughly 4.5% in the top ten. The germline V gene has CDR1 GTSNPN and CDR2 SVGIG (reference sequence). V dropped 1 base and J dropped 0; count of bases not matched to a gene: 2. The CDR3 is 16 amino acids. This clonotype was sampled from an adult in good health. The chain combines TRBV30 with TRBJ2-7; 14 bases align to TRBD2. The source was peripheral blood, collected on day 0 of AZD1222 vaccination. The CDR3 region has the DNA TGTGCCTGGAGTGGGACTAGCGGGAGGAGCTCCTACGAGCAGTACTTC. Encoded protein: CAWSGTSGRSSYEQYF.